This entry features one T cell receptor beta chain sequence. This sample is drawn from a study of blood T cell repertoires in COVID-19. At the level of the study: There were acute and convalescent COVID-19 samples, and they came from the United States, Italy and Spain.

Libraries were prepared by immunoSEQ multiplex PCR; TCRdb keeps only in-frame clonotypes and omits some of them. The sample holds about 180,000 clones, approximately 80% seen once. The clonotype originates from a human donor in a cohort sampled during active COVID-19. The sample comprised peripheral blood.

CDR3 DNA: TGTGCCAGCAGTGAGCGGGGAACCTACGAGCAGTACTTC. Translated: CASSERGTYEQYF. The rearrangement uses TRBV12-3 or TRBV12-4 and TRBJ2-7; 7 positions match TRBD2. J lost 2 bases, V lost 5 bases, and 3 bases had no gene match. This CDR3 comprises 13 residues.